This T cell receptor (beta chain) came from a study of blood T cell repertoires in COVID-19. Overall study context: The United States, Italy and Spain supplied acute and convalescent COVID-19 samples. In each case, the material was cDNA or gDNA derived from T cells, B-cell-depleted T cells, or PBMCs.

With 2 bases clipped from V and 5 bases from J, the junction kept 12 bases outside the gene matches. This CDR3 has 17 amino acids. Germline lookup yields CDR1 LGHDT and CDR2 YNNKEL (reference sequence). Sequenced by immunoSEQ multiplex PCR; TCRdb stores in-frame clones only, minus some. This table has some 200,000 clones, roughly 80% appearing once. The clonotype comes from a man aged 25-45 years with active or convalescent COVID-19. The chain uses TRBV3-1 (or the pseudogene TRBV3-2) and TRBJ1-5; TRBD1 matches at 7 bases. Sequenced: peripheral blood. The CDR3 here is CASSQYDRVHVHQPQHF. CDR3 nucleotide sequence: TGTGCCAGCAGCCAATACGACAGGGTCCATGTCCATCAGCCCCAGCATTTT.